This T cell receptor (beta chain) was sequenced during a study of blood T cell repertoires in COVID-19. Study at large: Whether acute or convalescent, the COVID-19 samples came from the United States, Italy and Spain. Sources were T cells, B-cell-depleted T cells, or PBMCs; the material itself was cDNA or gDNA.

The authors' processing: Amplification from reference gene primers served as the basis for estimated nucleated cell counts. The data were produced by immunoSEQ multiplex PCR, yet TCRdb's version contains in-frame clones alone and is incomplete. D and trimming come from the DNA, and the V and J calls and clone size come from that table. The sample lists 120,000 to 150,000 clones, roughly 84% occurring once. CDR3 length: 13 residues. After removal of 5 bases from V and 5 bases from J, the junction contained 5 bases not matched to a gene. Germline CDR1 SNHLY, CDR2 FYNNEI. The sequence was collected from a woman in her fifties or sixties with acute or convalescent COVID-19. J is TRBJ2-7 and V is TRBV2; 8 bases fit TRBD1. The sequenced sample was peripheral blood. For the CDR3, the DNA is TGTGCCAGCAGTCAGGGGGCTTTCGACGAGCAGTACTTC. Its protein product is CASSQGAFDEQYF. The full variable domain, completed using reference TRBV2 and TRBJ2-7, is EPEVTQTPSHQVTQMGQEVILRCVPISNHLYFYWYRQILGQKVEFLVSFYNNEISEKSEIFDDQFSVERPDGSNFTLKIRSTKLEDSAMYFCASSQGAFDEQYFGPGTRLTVT.